This is a list of T cell receptor beta chains from one sample in a study of graft-versus-host responses after intestinal transplantation. The data were produced by immunoSEQ multiplex PCR, yet TCRdb's version contains in-frame clones alone and is incomplete. The sample comprises tens of thousands of clones, 90% of which are singletons, and about 1.3% rests with the top ten. For these TCRs, the target antigens are not known. Sequenced here: unstimulated CD8+ T cells sorted from spleen or lymph node cells, sampled before intestinal transplant. These receptors all come from a human donor who received an intestinal transplant. Each CDR3 is given with its conserved first and last residue. The D gene is left open where the match is weak. A clone size is listed for some rows: how often the clone was seen (once, few, many), or a class if it is expanded.

D gene,V gene,J gene,clone size,CDR3 DNA,CDR3 protein
TRBD1,TRBV7-9,TRBJ1-2,.,TGTGCCAGCAGCGAAGGGACAGTCAACTATGGCTACACCTTC,CASSEGTVNYGYTF
.,TRBV10-3,TRBJ1-1,once,TGTGCCACAGGTAGTACTGAAGCTTTCTTT,CATGSTEAFF
.,TRBV7-9,TRBJ2-1,.,TGTGCCAGCGGCTCTCCAGGGAGGAGGGACAATGAGCAGTTCTTC,CASGSPGRRDNEQFF
.,TRBV4-1,TRBJ1-5,.,TGCGCCAGCAGCCAAGTGGCGGGGGGGCTATTGATTAATCAGCCCCAGCATTTT,CASSQVAGGLLINQPQHF
.,TRBV9,TRBJ1-1,.,TGTGCCAGCAGCGGCGAAGGGGTCACTGAAGCTTTCTTT,CASSGEGVTEAFF
.,TRBV7-9,TRBJ1-2,once,TGTGCCAGCAGCCATTCGACAGGCCAAACAATCTATGGCTACACCTTC,CASSHSTGQTIYGYTF
.,TRBV5-6,TRBJ2-5,.,TGTGCCAGCAGCCCACACCGGGCCGGGGGGACCCAGTACTTC,CASSPHRAGGTQYF
.,TRBV29-1,TRBJ1-4,.,TGCAGCGTTCTCCCACCAGATAATGAAAAACTGTTTTTT,CSVLPPDNEKLFF
.,TRBV6-5,TRBJ2-5,once,TGTGCCAGCAATAGCGGCCAAGAGACCCAGTACTTC,CASNSGQETQYF
.,TRBV27,TRBJ2-7,once,TGTGCCAGCAGTTTTGGTCTGCCACCCTACGAGCAGTACTTC,CASSFGLPPYEQYF
.,TRBV4-1,TRBJ2-3,.,TGCGCCAGCAGCCAAGGTTGGGCCCCAGGGGCAGATACGCAGTATTTT,CASSQGWAPGADTQYF
.,TRBV27,TRBJ1-1,.,TGTGCCAGCAGTCCCCGCGGGGTGGGAATCACTGAAGCTTTCTTT,CASSPRGVGITEAFF
.,TRBV6-1,TRBJ1-3,few,TGTGCCATCCGACGAGGCAACACCATATATTTT,CAIRRGNTIYF
TRBD2,TRBV11-2,TRBJ2-3,.,TGTGCCAGCAGCCGGGTCCCCAGCGGGGGGGCAGATACGCAGTATTTT,CASSRVPSGGADTQYF
.,TRBV13,TRBJ1-1,.,TGTGCCAGCCAACAGGGGAACACTGAAGCTTTCTTT,CASQQGNTEAFF
.,TRBV30,TRBJ2-7,.,TGTGCCTGGAGTCCAAACGAGCAGTACTTC,CAWSPNEQYF
.,TRBV2,TRBJ1-2,.,TGTGCCAGCAGTGAAGGGGGAGCACTGGATTATGGCTACACCTTC,CASSEGGALDYGYTF
.,TRBV7-8,TRBJ1-6,.,TGTGCCAGCAGCTTAGATGGTTGGGCTAATTCACCCCTCCACTTT,CASSLDGWANSPLHF
.,TRBV5-4,TRBJ2-5,.,TGTGCCAGCAGCTTGAGGGGGGGGCCGGAGACCCAGTACTTC,CASSLRGGPETQYF
.,TRBV9,TRBJ1-6,.,TGTGCCAGCATGTCAGGCAATTCACCCCTCCACTTT,CASMSGNSPLHF
TRBD1,TRBV27,TRBJ2-7,once,TGTGCCAGCAGTATAGGGGGGACAGGGTCCTACGAGCAGTACTTC,CASSIGGTGSYEQYF
.,TRBV4-2,TRBJ2-4,.,TGTGCCAGCAGCCAAGAACCGGTCCCAATGGTCTACATTCAGTACTTC,CASSQEPVPMVYIQYF
.,TRBV4-1,TRBJ2-3,.,TGCGCCAGCAGCCAAGAGGGAACAGGGAGTTATTCAGATACGCAGTATTTT,CASSQEGTGSYSDTQYF
TRBD1,TRBV4-2,TRBJ1-6,.,TGTGCCAGCAGCCAAGGGACAGGGGGGAATTCACCCCTCCACTTT,CASSQGTGGNSPLHF
TRBD1,TRBV6-1,TRBJ1-2,.,TGTGCCAGCAGAACTGGACAGGGCGGCTACACCTTC,CASRTGQGGYTF
.,TRBV19,TRBJ1-1,.,TGTGCCAGTAAGTGGGGGGGCACTGAAGCTTTCTTT,CASKWGGTEAFF
TRBD2,TRBV2,TRBJ2-3,.,TGTGCCAGCAGTGAAGTACTTGTGGGACTAGCGGGATCCACAGATACGCAGTATTTT,CASSEVLVGLAGSTDTQYF
TRBD1,TRBV5-6,TRBJ1-6,.,TGTGCCAGCAGCTTCCCCTCAGGGGGAGCCCTTTCACCCCTCCACTTT,CASSFPSGGALSPLHF
.,TRBV19,TRBJ1-5,.,TGTGCCAGTAGTATCGTGGGGGGTCAGCCCCAGCATTTT,CASSIVGGQPQHF
.,TRBV6-6,TRBJ1-1,once,TGTGCCAGCAGTAACACGCTGAACACTGAAGCTTTCTTT,CASSNTLNTEAFF
TRBD2,TRBV29-1,TRBJ2-5,.,TGCAGCGTTCTTGGACTAGCGGAAATCCAAGAGACCCAGTACTTC,CSVLGLAEIQETQYF
TRBD1,TRBV9,TRBJ1-1,.,TGTGCCAGCAGCGTCGGGACAGGGGGCGCGGCTGAAGCTTTCTTT,CASSVGTGGAAEAFF